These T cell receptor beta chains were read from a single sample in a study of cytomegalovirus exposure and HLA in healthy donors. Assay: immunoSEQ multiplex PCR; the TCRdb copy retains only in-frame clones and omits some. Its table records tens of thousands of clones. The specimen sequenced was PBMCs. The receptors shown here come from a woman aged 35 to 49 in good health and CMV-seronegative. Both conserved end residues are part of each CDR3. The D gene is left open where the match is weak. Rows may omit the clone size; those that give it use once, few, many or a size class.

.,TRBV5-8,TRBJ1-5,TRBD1,TGTGCCAGCAGCCCGGGACAGGGAGGGGGCAATCAGCCCCAGCATTTT,CASSPGQGGGNQPQHF
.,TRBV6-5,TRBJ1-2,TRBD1,TGTGCCAGCAGGAGGACAGGGGACGACTATGGCTACACCTTC,CASRRTGDDYGYTF
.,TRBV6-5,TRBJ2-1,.,TGTGCCAGCAGTGGCCTTAGGGACACCGACAATGAGCAGTTCTTC,CASSGLRDTDNEQFF
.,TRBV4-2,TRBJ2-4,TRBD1,TGTGCCAGCAGCCAAGACTACAGGGGGCTAGGGAACATTCAGTACTTC,CASSQDYRGLGNIQYF
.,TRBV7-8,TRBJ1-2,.,TGTGCCAGCAGCTTACGACAGGACTATGGCTACACCTTC,CASSLRQDYGYTF
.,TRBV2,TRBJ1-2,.,TGTGCCAGCAGTGAAGGCGGGAAGAGCTATGGCTACACCTTC,CASSEGGKSYGYTF
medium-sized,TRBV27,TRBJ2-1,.,TGTGCCAGCAGTGGGACTGGGGGTGGGAATGAGCAGTTCTTC,CASSGTGGGNEQFF
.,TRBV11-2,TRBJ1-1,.,TGTGCCAGCAGCTTGGTGGGGGCCACTGAAGCTTTCTTT,CASSLVGATEAFF
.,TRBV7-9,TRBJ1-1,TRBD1,TGTGCCAGCAGCGACAGGGCGAACACTGAAGCTTTCTTT,CASSDRANTEAFF
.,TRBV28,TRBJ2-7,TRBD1,TGTGCCAGCAGTGGGACCGGGACAGGGGGTATGGGGGAGCAGTACTTC,CASSGTGTGGMGEQYF
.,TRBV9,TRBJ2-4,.,TGTGCCAGCAGCGGGCTAGGGGGAAACATTCAGTACTTC,CASSGLGGNIQYF
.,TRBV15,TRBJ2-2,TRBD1,TGTGCCACCAGCAGAGCATTTACAGGGGACGACGGGGAGCTGTTTTTT,CATSRAFTGDDGELFF
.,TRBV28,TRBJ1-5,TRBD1,TGTGCCAGCAGTTCGTACTCGACAGGGGGAGTCTATCAGCCCCAGCATTTT,CASSSYSTGGVYQPQHF
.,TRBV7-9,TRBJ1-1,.,TGTGCCAGCAGCCTAGCGTCAGCGGTGAACACTGAAGCTTTCTTT,CASSLASAVNTEAFF
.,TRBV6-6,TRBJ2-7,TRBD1,TGTGCCAGCAGGACGGGACAGAGTAACTACGAGCAGTACTTC,CASRTGQSNYEQYF
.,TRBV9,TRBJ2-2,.,TGTGCCAGCAGCCCCCTGGGGGCTAGCGGTACACTCACCGGGGAGCTGTTTTTT,CASSPLGASGTLTGELFF
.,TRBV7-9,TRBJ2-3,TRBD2,TGTGTAACTCAGCGGGGGAGCACAGATACGCAGTATTTT,CVTQRGSTDTQYF
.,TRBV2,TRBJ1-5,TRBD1,TGTGCCAGCAGTGCCGACAGGGGAGGCAATCAGCCCCAGCATTTT,CASSADRGGNQPQHF
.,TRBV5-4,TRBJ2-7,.,TGTGCCAGCAGCCCAAAAACAGGGGGGGGCGCTTACGAGCAGTACTTC,CASSPKTGGGAYEQYF
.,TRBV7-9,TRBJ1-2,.,TGTGCCAGCAGCCCATCAAAAAGGGGGTCCTATGGCTACACCTTC,CASSPSKRGSYGYTF
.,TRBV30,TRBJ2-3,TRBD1,TGTGCCGGGGACAGTGGCACAGATACGCAGTATTTT,CAGDSGTDTQYF
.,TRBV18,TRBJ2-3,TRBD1,TGTGCCAGCTCCCGAGGACAGGGCACAGATACGCAGTATTTT,CASSRGQGTDTQYF
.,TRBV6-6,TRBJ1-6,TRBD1,TGTGCCAGCAGCCCAGGACAGGGGGTTAATTCACCCCTCCACTTT,CASSPGQGVNSPLHF
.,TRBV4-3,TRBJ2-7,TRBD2,TGCGCCAGCAGCCAAGAACCTATCTACGGACTAGCGGGCGGAGTGTACGAGCAGTACTTC,CASSQEPIYGLAGGVYEQYF
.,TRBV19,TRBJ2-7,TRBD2,TGTGCCAGTAGTATTCTAGCGGGAGCGGACTACGAGCAGTACTTC,CASSILAGADYEQYF
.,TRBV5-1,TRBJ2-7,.,TGCGCCAGCAGCTTGTTTGCAGGCGCCTACGAGCAGTACTTC,CASSLFAGAYEQYF
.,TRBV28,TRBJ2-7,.,TGTGCCAGCAGTTTACAAACCTACGAGCAGTACTTC,CASSLQTYEQYF
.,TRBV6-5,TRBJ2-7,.,TGTGCCAGCAAAGCAGTCGGCGGGGTTACCTACGAGCAGTACTTC,CASKAVGGVTYEQYF
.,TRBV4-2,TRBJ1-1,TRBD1,TGTGCCAGCAGCCAAGAGGGGGGACAGGGGGCAAACACTGAAGCTTTCTTT,CASSQEGGQGANTEAFF
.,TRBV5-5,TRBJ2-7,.,TGTGCCAGCAGCTTGGCCGGTGGGGCCAACGAGCAGTACTTC,CASSLAGGANEQYF
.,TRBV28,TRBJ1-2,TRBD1,TGTGCCAGCAACATTCGGACAGGGGCCGGCTACACCTTC,CASNIRTGAGYTF
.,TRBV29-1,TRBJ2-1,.,TGCAGCATCCTGACTGTACAGGCCTACAATGAGCAGTTCTTC,CSILTVQAYNEQFF
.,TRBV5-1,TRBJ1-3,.,TGCGCCAGCAGCTTGCTCGAGTCAAACTCTGGAAACACCATATATTTT,CASSLLESNSGNTIYF
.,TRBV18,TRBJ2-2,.,TGTGCCAGCTCACTGACGGGAGCGGGCACCGGGGAGCTGTTTTTT,CASSLTGAGTGELFF
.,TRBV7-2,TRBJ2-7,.,TGTGCCAGCAGCCCCCAGGGGGGTCGCCGGTACGAGCAGTACTTC,CASSPQGGRRYEQYF
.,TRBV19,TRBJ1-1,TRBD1,TGTGCCAGTACTTCCCCGGGACAGGCGAACACTGAAGCTTTCTTT,CASTSPGQANTEAFF
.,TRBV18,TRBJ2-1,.,TGTGCCAGCTCACCACAACAGCCCCATGAGCAGTTCTTC,CASSPQQPHEQFF
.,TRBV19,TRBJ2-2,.,TGTGCCAGCCATGCTCTGGGGGGACGTACTTACACCGGGGAGCTGTTTTTT,CASHALGGRTYTGELFF
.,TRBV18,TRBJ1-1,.,TGTGCCAGCTCACCACGGACAGAGGAGTACACTGAAGCTTTCTTT,CASSPRTEEYTEAFF
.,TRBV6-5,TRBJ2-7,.,TGTGCCAGCAGTCCCAGGGGAGTGGGCTCCTACGAGCAGTACTTC,CASSPRGVGSYEQYF
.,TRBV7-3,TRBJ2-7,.,TGTGCCAGCAGCCCGGGACATGGATACGAGCAGTACTTC,CASSPGHGYEQYF
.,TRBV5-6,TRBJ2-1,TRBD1,TGTGCCAGCAGCACTCCGGGACAGGGAAACAATGAGCAGTTCTTC,CASSTPGQGNNEQFF
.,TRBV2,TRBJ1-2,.,TGTGCCACTCCGACAGACCCAGCAGGTTCTAACTATGGCTACACCTTC,CATPTDPAGSNYGYTF
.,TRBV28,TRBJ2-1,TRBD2,TGTGCCAGCAGTTTATCGGGACTAGCGGGGGTGTACAATGAGCAGTTCTTC,CASSLSGLAGVYNEQFF
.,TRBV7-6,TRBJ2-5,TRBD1,TGTGCCAGCAGCAGAGGGACAGAAGAGACCCAGTACTTC,CASSRGTEETQYF
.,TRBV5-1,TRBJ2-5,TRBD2,TGCGCCAGCAGCTTCCGAGCGGGGGGGGGAGGTATGCCGAAGACCCAGTACTTC,CASSFRAGGGGMPKTQYF
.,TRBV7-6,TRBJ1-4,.,TGTGCCAGCAGCCCCCAGACGGCAGGCCTAAATGAAAAACTGTTTTTT,CASSPQTAGLNEKLFF
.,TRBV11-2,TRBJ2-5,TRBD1,TGTGCCAGCACCATTAGGGGACAGACCCAAGAGACCCAGTACTTC,CASTIRGQTQETQYF
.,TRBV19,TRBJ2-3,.,TGTGCCAGTAGTGAGGGAGTGGACACAGATACGCAGTATTTT,CASSEGVDTDTQYF
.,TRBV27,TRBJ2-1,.,TGTGCCAGCAGTTTACTACTGGGCAAGCAGTTCTTC,CASSLLLGKQFF
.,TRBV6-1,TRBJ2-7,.,TGTGCCAGCAGTGAGTTGCAGGGGATAGTCGAGCGGTACTTC,CASSELQGIVERYF
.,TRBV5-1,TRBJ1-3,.,TGCGCCAGCAGCAACACAGGGAGCTCTGGAAACACCATATATTTT,CASSNTGSSGNTIYF
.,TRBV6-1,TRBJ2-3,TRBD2,TGTGCCGCTGGAGGCGGGAGAAGCACAGATACGCAGTATTTT,CAAGGGRSTDTQYF
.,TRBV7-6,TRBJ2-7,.,TGTGCCAGCAGCTTAGTTGCTGCAGTCGCCTACGAGCAGTACTTC,CASSLVAAVAYEQYF
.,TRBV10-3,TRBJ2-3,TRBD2,TGTGCCATTAGTAGCGGGGGGGGTCCAGATACGCAGTATTTT,CAISSGGGPDTQYF
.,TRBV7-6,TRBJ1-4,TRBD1,TGTGCCAGCAGCTTAGCCGGGATACAGGGGACTAATGAAAAACTGTTTTTT,CASSLAGIQGTNEKLFF
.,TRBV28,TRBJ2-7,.,TGTGCCAGCACTTCCACCGGGACTTCACGGACCTACGAGCAGTACTTC,CASTSTGTSRTYEQYF
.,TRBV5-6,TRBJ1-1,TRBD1,TGTGCCAGCAGCCAGGGACAGGGTCGTGAAGCTTTCTTT,CASSQGQGREAFF
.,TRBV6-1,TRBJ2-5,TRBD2,TGTGCCAGCAGTGAAGCGGGAGGGCTTCGCGTAGAGACCCAGTACTTC,CASSEAGGLRVETQYF
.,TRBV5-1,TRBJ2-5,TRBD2,TGCGCCAGCAGCGGCGGACTAGCGGGGAGACAAGAGACCCAGTACTTC,CASSGGLAGRQETQYF